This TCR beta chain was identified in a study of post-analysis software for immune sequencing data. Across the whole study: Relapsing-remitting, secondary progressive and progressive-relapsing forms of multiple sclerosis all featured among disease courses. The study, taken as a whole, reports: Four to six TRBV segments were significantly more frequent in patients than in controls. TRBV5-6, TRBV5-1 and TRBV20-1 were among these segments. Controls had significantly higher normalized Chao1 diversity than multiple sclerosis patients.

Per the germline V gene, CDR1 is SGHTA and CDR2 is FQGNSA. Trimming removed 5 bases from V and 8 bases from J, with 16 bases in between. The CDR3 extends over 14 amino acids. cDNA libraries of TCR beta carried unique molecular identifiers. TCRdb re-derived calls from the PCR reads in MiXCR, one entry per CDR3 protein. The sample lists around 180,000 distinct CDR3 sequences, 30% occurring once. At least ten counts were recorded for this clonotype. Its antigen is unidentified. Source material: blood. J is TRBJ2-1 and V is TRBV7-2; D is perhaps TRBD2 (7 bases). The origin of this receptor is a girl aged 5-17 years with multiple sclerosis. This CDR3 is CASSKQGGGHEQFF. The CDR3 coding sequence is TGTGCCAGCAGCAAACAGGGCGGGGGCCATGAGCAGTTCTTC. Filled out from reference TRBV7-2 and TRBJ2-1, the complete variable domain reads GAGVSQSPSNKVTEKGKDVELRCDPISGHTALYWYRQSLGQGLEFLIYFQGNSAPDKSGLPSDRFSAERTGGSVSTLTIQRTQQEDSAVYLCASSKQGGGHEQFFGPGTRLTVL.